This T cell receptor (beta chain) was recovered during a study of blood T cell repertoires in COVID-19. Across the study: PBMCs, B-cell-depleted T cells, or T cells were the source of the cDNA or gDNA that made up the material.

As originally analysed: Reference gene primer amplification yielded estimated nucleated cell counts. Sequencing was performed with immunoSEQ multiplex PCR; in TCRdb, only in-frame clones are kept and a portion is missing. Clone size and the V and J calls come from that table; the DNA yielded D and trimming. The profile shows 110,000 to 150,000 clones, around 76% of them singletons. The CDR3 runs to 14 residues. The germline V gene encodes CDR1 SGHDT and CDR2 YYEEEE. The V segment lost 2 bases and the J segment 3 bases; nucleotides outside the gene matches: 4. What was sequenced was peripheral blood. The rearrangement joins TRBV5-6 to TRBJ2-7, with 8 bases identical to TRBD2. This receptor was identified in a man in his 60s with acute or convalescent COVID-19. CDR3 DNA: TGTGCCAGCAGCTTTCCAGCGGGAGTCTACGAGCAGTACTTC. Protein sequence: CASSFPAGVYEQYF. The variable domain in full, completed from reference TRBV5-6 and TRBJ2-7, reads DAGVTQSPTHLIKTRGQQVTLRCSPKSGHDTVSWYQQALGQGPQFIFQYYEEEERQRGNFPDRFSGHQFPNYSSELNVNALLLGDSALYLCASSFPAGVYEQYFGPGTRLTVT.